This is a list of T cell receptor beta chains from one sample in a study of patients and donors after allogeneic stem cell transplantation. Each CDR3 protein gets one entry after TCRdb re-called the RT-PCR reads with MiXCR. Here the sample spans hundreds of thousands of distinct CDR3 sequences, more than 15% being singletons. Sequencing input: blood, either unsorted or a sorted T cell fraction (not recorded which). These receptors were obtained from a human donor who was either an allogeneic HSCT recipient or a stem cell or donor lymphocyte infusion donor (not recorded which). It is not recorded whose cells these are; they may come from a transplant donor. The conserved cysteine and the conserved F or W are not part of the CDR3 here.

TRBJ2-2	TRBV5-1	ASSLDSRTSNTGELF
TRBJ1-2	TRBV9	ASSPSGGNYGYT
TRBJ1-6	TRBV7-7	ASSLPRGVNSPLH
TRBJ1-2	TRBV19	ASSIGPYGYT
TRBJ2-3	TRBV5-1	ASSVNRADTQY
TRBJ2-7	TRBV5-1	ASRFVAGGPYEQY
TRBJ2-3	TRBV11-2	ASSLVLGGRPWGTDTQY
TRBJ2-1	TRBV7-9	ASVRGGTSGMQEQF
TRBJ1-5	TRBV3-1	ASSQDLRNQPQH
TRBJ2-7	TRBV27	ASSWGTSSGEQY